These 17 T cell receptor beta chains share one sample of origin, sequenced in a study. In TCRdb, the RT-PCR reads were re-called with MiXCR into one record per CDR3 protein. The sample consists of hundreds of thousands of distinct CDR3 sequences, around 14% of them appearing once. The sample was memory CD4+ T cells from blood. These receptors were taken from a female donor in good health, serving as a healthy control.

This clonotype has ten or more counts. The chain joins TRBV20-1 to TRBJ2-1, with TRBD1 as a possible D gene (6 bases). This CDR3 is 16 amino acids long. Germline loops: CDR1 DFQATT, CDR2 SNEGSKA (reference sequence). With 2 bases removed from V and 0 bases from J, the gap between germline ends came to 14 bases. The CDR3 sequence is CSARQTGPSSYNEQFF. The CDR3, as DNA: TGCAGTGCTAGACAGACAGGTCCAAGCTCCTACAATGAGCAGTTCTTC.

This clonotype was counted a few times. This rearrangement joins TRBV28 to TRBJ1-1, with D hard to call. V was shortened by 10 bases and J by 3 bases, with 15 bases between the two germline ends. The germline gives CDR1 MDHEN, CDR2 SYDVKM. This CDR3 spans 13 amino acids. CDR3 nucleotides: TGTGCCATCAAGACCCTCCACTACACTGAAGCTTTCTTT. This codes for CAIKTLHYTEAFF. The complete variable domain, with remaining parts taken from reference TRBV28 and TRBJ1-1, reads DVKVTQSSRYLVKRTGEKVFLECVQDMDHENMFWYRQDPGLGLRLIYFSYDVKMKEKGDIPEGYSVSREKKERFSLILESASTNQTSMYLCAIKTLHYTEAFFGQGTRLTVV.

J is TRBJ1-2 and V is TRBV28; TRBD1 matches 8 bases. Germline V lookup: CDR1 MDHEN, CDR2 SYDVKM. Trimming removed 4 bases from V and 8 bases from J; junction bases left unmatched: 12. This CDR3 region has 15 residues. CDR3 nucleotides: TGTGCCAGCAGTTCCCCCCGGGGACAGGACTCCGGCTACACCTTC. It translates to CASSSPRGQDSGYTF.

The chain combines TRBV9 with TRBJ1-1; TRBD1 matches at 7 bases. This CDR3 spans 14 amino acids. V shed 3 bases, J shed 1 base, and the junction held 3 bases outside the gene matches. Germline values: CDR1 SGDLS, CDR2 YYNGEE. For the CDR3, the DNA is TGTGCCAGCAGCGGGACAGGTTCGAACACTGAAGCTTTCTTT. Amino acid sequence: CASSGTGSNTEAFF.

A few counts support this clonotype. The genes are TRBV5-4 and TRBJ2-5, with TRBD1 matching 10 bases. Losses at the gene ends were 4 bases for V and 3 bases for J; bases not matched to a gene: 6. The CDR3 loop spans 15 amino acids. Germline V gene data show CDR1 as SGHNT and CDR2 as YYREEE (reference sequence). The CDR3 coding sequence is TGTGCCAGCAGCGCCCCGGGACAGGGGAAAGAGACCCAGTACTTC. Protein: CASSAPGQGKETQYF.

This clonotype was seen only a few times. V and J are TRBV7-2 and TRBJ2-5; the D gene is possibly TRBD1 (5 bases). Per germline, CDR1 SGHTA and CDR2 FQGNSA. This CDR3 spans 16 amino acids. Trimming stripped 0 bases from V and 5 bases from J, with 16 bases between. CDR3 region: CASSLAPRGHFETQYF. For the CDR3, the DNA is TGTGCCAGCAGCTTAGCCCCAAGGGGTCATTTTGAGACCCAGTACTTC.

This clonotype has a handful of counts. The rearrangement uses TRBV25-1 and TRBJ2-1, with 7 bases matching TRBD1. Germline assignment: CDR1 MGHDK and CDR2 SYGVNS. This CDR3 is 16 amino acids long. The ends lost 6 bases at V and 6 bases at J; junction bases unmatched: 14. The CDR3 region is CASSHPGQRQANEQFF. The CDR3 region has the DNA TGTGCCAGCAGCCATCCGGGACAGCGTCAGGCCAATGAGCAGTTCTTC.

The chain has TRBV11-2 and TRBJ2-2; D not certain. The CDR3 has 13 amino acids. Germline V lookup: CDR1 SGHAT, CDR2 FQNNGV. Deletions cut 5 bases from V and 8 bases from J, with 12 bases between. CDR3 bases: TGTGCCAGCAGCGCCGGAAGTGTGGGGGAGCTGTTTTTT. Translated: CASSAGSVGELFF.

This clonotype was counted between two and nine times. The chain joins TRBV12-3 or TRBV12-4 to TRBJ1-4; 9 nucleotides agree with TRBD1. CDR3 length: 15 residues. V dropped 7 bases and J dropped 3; count of bases not matched to a gene: 6. CDR3 sequence: CASKTTGGSNEKLFF. In DNA form, the CDR3 reads TGTGCCAGCAAAACTACAGGGGGCTCTAATGAAAAACTGTTTTTT.

The DNA for the CDR3 is TGTGCCAGCAGTCCTCAGGGGGTTCATCAGCTTCAGCATTTT. Encoded protein: CASSPQGVHQLQHF. The rearrangement joins TRBV12-3 or TRBV12-4 to TRBJ1-5, with 7 bases matching TRBD1. This CDR3 has 14 amino acids. Trimming took 5 bases from V and 13 from J; bases not matched to a gene: 14.

This clonotype appeared many times. The rearrangement uses TRBV5-1 and TRBJ2-7; D unclear. Looked up from germline, CDR1 is SGHRS and CDR2 is YFSETQ. CDR3 length: 14 residues. Trimming took off 1 base at V and 4 bases at J, with 12 bases between the two ends. CDR3 sequence (DNA): TGCGCCAGCAGCTTGTCCACCCCTCCGTACGAGCAGTACTTC. It is translated as CASSLSTPPYEQYF.

In DNA form, the CDR3 reads TGCAGTGCTGGGGACAGGACAGATACGCAGTATTTT. Protein sequence: CSAGDRTDTQYF. This sequence joins TRBV20-1 and TRBJ2-3; 8 bases line up with TRBD1. The CDR3 spans 12 residues. V lost 5 bases and J lost 3; bases outside the gene matches: 1. Germline V gene lookup returns CDR1 DFQATT and CDR2 SNEGSKA (reference sequence).

This clonotype was detected ten times or more. V usage is TRBV10-3 and J usage is TRBJ2-7; D is perhaps TRBD1 (7 bases). CDR1 is ENHRY, CDR2 SYGVKD, per germline. Trimming pared 2 bases from V and 7 bases from J, leaving 21 bases between. This CDR3 spans 16 amino acids. The CDR3 protein is CAISERGLWGAREQYF. The CDR3 DNA reads as TGTGCCATCAGTGAGAGGGGGCTATGGGGGGCGCGGGAGCAGTACTTC.

This clonotype was recorded a few times. The chain links TRBV24-1 to TRBJ1-2; D not certain. Germline V gene data show CDR1 as KGHDR and CDR2 as SFDVKD. Trimming cost V 5 bases and J 8 bases, with 14 bases left between them. This CDR3 is 13 amino acids long. The CDR3 DNA follows: TGTGCCACCAGTGCAGGATACTATGGAGGCTACACCTTC. Amino acids: CATSAGYYGGYTF.

The chain links TRBV12-3 or TRBV12-4 to TRBJ2-1; D perhaps matches TRBD1 (6 bases). V was pared by 6 bases and J by 7 bases, with 10 bases between. This CDR3 spans 12 amino acids. The chain's CDR3 is CASRKGENEQFF. CDR3 bases: TGTGCCAGCAGAAAGGGGGAGAATGAGCAGTTCTTC.

The chain is built from TRBV5-1 and TRBJ2-1, with unresolved D. The CDR3 spans 14 residues. CDR1 SGHRS and CDR2 YFSETQ come from the germline V gene. V lost 6 bases and J 7 bases, leaving 17 bases between the germline ends. The CDR3: CASTSDPARNEQFF. CDR3 in DNA: TGCGCCAGCACCTCGGACCCAGCTAGAAATGAGCAGTTCTTC. The whole variable domain, remainder taken from reference TRBV5-1 and TRBJ2-1, is KAGVTQTPRYLIKTRGQQVTLSCSPISGHRSVSWYQQTPGQGLQFLFEYFSETQRNKGNFPGRFSGRQFSNSRSEMNVSTLELGDSALYLCASTSDPARNEQFFGPGTRLTVL.

The J gene is TRBJ2-5, the V gene TRBV27, with 7 bases identical to TRBD2. The CDR3 runs to 16 residues. V lost 5 bases and J lost 5; bases outside the gene matches: 14. Germline CDR1 is MNHEY and CDR2 is SMNVEV (reference sequence). The CDR3 bases are TGTGCCAGCAGTGGAGCTTTGGCGGGAGTAGGGGAGACCCAGTACTTC. It translates to CASSGALAGVGETQYF.